The 3 T cell receptor beta chains in this list originate from one sample, sequenced in a study of cytomegalovirus exposure and HLA in healthy donors (dated by TCRdb to about 2017). The library came from the immunoSEQ multiplex PCR assay. For the multiplex PCR, a mixture combining 60 forward primers for TCR Vbeta segments and 13 reverse primers for TCR Jbeta segments was used. TCRdb carries this immuneACCESS record with in-frame sequences only. Its versions omit some clonotypes, under half of them owing to an unresolved V gene in the studies checked, with the rest unexplained. The table for this sample lists 99,000 or so clones; about 81% of them were counted only once. About 2.2% of the sample belongs to the ten largest clones. The sequencing sample was made of PBMCs. Source of these receptors: a man aged 25 to 40 in good health and CMV-seronegative.

The gene calls are TRBV4-1 and TRBJ2-5; maybe TRBD1 (7 bases). Germline V gene data show CDR1 as MGHRA and CDR2 as YSYEKL. This CDR3 comprises 18 residues. With 4 bases removed from V and 5 bases from J, the gap between germline ends came to 26 bases. DNA for the CDR3: TGCGCCAGCAGCCGCCAGGGGGGTAGATCGACAAGGGGGGAGACCCAGTACTTC. It encodes CASSRQGGRSTRGETQYF.

This clone was observed a single time. CDR3 bases: TGTGCCAGCAGCTTAGGAGCGGGACCTTACGAGCAGTACTTC. It specifies CASSLGAGPYEQYF. J is TRBJ2-7 and V is TRBV7-9; 7 bases line up with TRBD2. V shed 1 base, J shed 4 bases, and the junction held 4 bases outside the gene matches. CDR1 and CDR2 from the germline V gene are SEHNR and FQNEAQ (reference sequence). The CDR3 covers 14 residues.

This chain uses TRBV6-5 with TRBJ1-5, with D hard to call. CDR3 length: 14 amino acids. The V and J ends lost 5 bases and 0 bases respectively, with 8 bases between them. Germline values: CDR1 MNHEY, CDR2 SVGAGI. DNA for the CDR3: TGTGCCAGCAGTGCGGATTATAGCAATCAGCCCCAGCATTTT. The encoded protein is CASSADYSNQPQHF.